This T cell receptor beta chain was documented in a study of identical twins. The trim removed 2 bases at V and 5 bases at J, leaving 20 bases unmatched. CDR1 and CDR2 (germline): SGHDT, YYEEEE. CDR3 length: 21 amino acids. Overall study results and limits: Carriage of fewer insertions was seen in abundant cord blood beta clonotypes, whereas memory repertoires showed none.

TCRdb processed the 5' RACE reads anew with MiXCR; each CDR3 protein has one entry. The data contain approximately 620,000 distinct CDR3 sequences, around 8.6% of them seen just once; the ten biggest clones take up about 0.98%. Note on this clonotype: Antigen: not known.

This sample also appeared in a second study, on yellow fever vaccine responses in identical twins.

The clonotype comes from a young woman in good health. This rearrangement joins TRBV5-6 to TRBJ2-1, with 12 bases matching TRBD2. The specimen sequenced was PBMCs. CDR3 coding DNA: TGTGCCAGCAGCTTTCGATTCCGAGGTCGTCGAGGACTAGCGGGAAACAATGAGCAGTTCTTC. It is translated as CASSFRFRGRRGLAGNNEQFF.